This T cell receptor (beta chain) was identified during a study of monozygotic twins with inflammatory bowel disease. Concerning this clonotype: What it binds is unknown.

The germline V gene encodes CDR1 SGHTA and CDR2 FQGNSA. The CDR3 has 14 amino acids. Each TCR library consumed about 3,700 ng of total RNA. The UMIs carried a 6-nucleotide sample barcode, and they were added by template switching. Two nested PCRs, of 16 and 9 cycles, processed TCRalpha and TCRbeta cDNA. With the 5' RACE reads reprocessed, TCRdb shows one record per CDR3 protein and no DNA. The sample has some 450,000 distinct CDR3 sequences; the top ten hold 2% to 3%. Study findings and constraints: IBD patients had lower TCRbeta diversity (inverse Simpson) than healthy co-twins.

Source material: blood. The chain uses TRBV7-2 and TRBJ2-3; lacking DNA, the TRBD1 call made by TCRdb goes unchecked. This clonotype originated in a human donor with ulcerative colitis or Crohn's disease, or a healthy co-twin of an affected twin (not recorded which). The CDR3 sequence is CASSPGFGGDTQYF.